This T cell receptor (beta chain) was obtained from a study of tumor and adjacent non-tumor tissue in lung cancer. Whole-study context: Aged about 30 to 76 years, patients included nine to eleven men and a few women with stage I to III disease. On average, productive TCRbeta reads reached some 4.2 million per sample. The study, taken as a whole, reports: Patients with more diverse tumor TCRs had worse survival. In normal lung, the top 100 clones were significantly more dominant than in tumor.

Trimming left V 10 bases short and J 6 bases short, with 25 bases between. The germline V gene has CDR1 MNHNS and CDR2 SASEGT. The CDR3 is made up of 16 amino acids. RNA was extracted from bulk tissue without any cell sorting. In the case of this clonotype: Its antigen is undetermined.

The library came from three nested PCR rounds adapted from ARM-PCR protocols. MiXCR, applied by TCRdb to the multiplex PCR reads, yields one record per CDR3 protein. The data contain fewer than 80,000 distinct CDR3 sequences, approximately 68% of them singletons. This TCR was recovered from a woman aged 70 to 79 with non-small cell lung cancer. The J gene is TRBJ1-5, the V gene TRBV6-1; D is possibly TRBD1 (6 bases). Input material: lung tumor tissue. In DNA form, the CDR3 reads TGTGCCAACGGTCTTGATTGGACGGGGGGCGGTCAGCCCCAGCATTTT. Translating gives CANGLDWTGGGQPQHF.